This TCR beta chain was sequenced in a study of blood T cell repertoires in COVID-19. About the research overall: Spain, Italy and the United States supplied samples that represented acute and convalescent COVID-19. Sample material is recorded as cDNA or gDNA derived from T cells, B-cell-depleted T cells, or PBMCs.

Per the study methods: Estimates of nucleated cell counts were drawn from the amplification of reference gene primers. Sequenced by immunoSEQ multiplex PCR; TCRdb stores in-frame clones only, minus some. That table supplies the V and J calls and clone size; D and trimming were determined from the DNA. The sample includes under 150,000 clones, roughly 79% seen only once; the top ten take 20% to 25%. The germline V gene has CDR1 SGHTA and CDR2 FQGNSA. There are 13 residues in the CDR3. The trim removed 7 bases at V and 7 bases at J, leaving 7 bases unmatched. The TCR was taken from a human donor in a cohort sampled during active COVID-19. Source material: peripheral blood. The gene calls are TRBV7-2 and TRBJ1-2; 9 bases map to TRBD1. The CDR3 reads CASTPGTGRGYTF. CDR3 sequence (DNA): TGTGCCAGCACCCCCGGGACAGGGCGTGGCTACACCTTC.